The present T cell receptor (beta chain) was sequenced within a study of T cell responses to AZD1222 COVID-19 vaccine. Findings and caveats of the study: At baseline, just 5 or 6 AZD1222 recipients tested seropositive.

Repertoires were generated with immunoSEQ multiplex PCR, while TCRdb's copy carries only in-frame clones and drops some. The repertoire holds 150,000 to 170,000 clones, with 85% to 90% as singletons. Of note for this clone: Its target is unknown.

V shed 4 bases and J 7 bases; nucleotides not matched to a gene: 12. The germline gives CDR1 MGHRA, CDR2 YSYEKL. The CDR3 loop spans 15 amino acids. This specimen was peripheral blood, taken on day 0 of MenACWY control vaccination. The rearrangement joins TRBV4-1 to TRBJ1-1; TRBD1 agrees at 7 bases. The TCR was taken from an adult in good health. The CDR3 bases are TGCGCCAGCAGCCTGACTCGGACAGGCTTAGATGAAGCTTTCTTT. Translating it yields CASSLTRTGLDEAFF.